A single sample is the source of the 20 T cell receptor beta chains below, sequenced in a study of blood T cells in healthy people across ages. A second PCR of 7 to 11 cycles used a sample-barcoded 5' primer and a J-beta primer mix. TCRdb passed the 5' RACE reads through MiXCR, listing each CDR3 protein once. In the table there are around 870,000 distinct CDR3 sequences, less than 35% of which are singletons. The sequencing sample was made of blood. These receptors originate from a woman older than 75 in good health.

In its sample, this clonotype was seen many times. This chain joins TRBV15 and TRBJ2-3; unclear D gene. Trimming pared 6 bases from V and 3 bases from J, leaving 10 bases between. In germline, CDR1 is LNHNV, CDR2 YYDKDF (reference sequence). The CDR3 sequence is 13 residues long. The CDR3 nucleotides read TGTGCCACCAGTCTAGTGTTAACAGATACGCAGTATTTT. Protein product: CATSLVLTDTQYF.

This clonotype occurred a few times. A read error is possible here, since a much larger clone lies one base away. V is TRBV15 and J is TRBJ2-1, with D perhaps matching TRBD1 (6 bases). V lost 5 bases and J 13 bases, leaving 12 bases between the germline ends. The germline V gene encodes CDR1 LNHNV and CDR2 YYDKDF (reference sequence). The CDR3 is made up of 11 amino acids. In DNA, the CDR3 is TGTGCCACCAGCGAGGGGGAGACCCAGTTCTTC. It codes for CATSEGETQFF.

This sequence joins TRBV11-3 and TRBJ2-1; possibly TRBD1 for D (7 bases). The germline CDR1 and CDR2 sequences are SGHNT and YENEEA. Trimming removed 3 bases from V and 12 bases from J, with 18 bases in between. The CDR3 length is 14 residues. The DNA of the CDR3 is TGTGCCAGCAGCTTTGGGACAGCTTTCGGGGGGCAGTTCTTC. Protein: CASSFGTAFGGQFF.

In the case of this clonotype: Its ends do not fully match the called genes, so a read error is possible. The V and J genes are TRBV10-3 and TRBJ2-1; TRBD1 agrees at 7 bases. The CDR3 spans 15 residues. Germline V CDR1 and CDR2: ENHRY, SYGVKD. The CDR3 sequence is CASSQRQGQDNEQFF. In nucleotides, the CDR3 is TGTGCCAGCAGTCAAAGACAGGGCCAGGACAATGAGCAGTTCTTC.

CDR3 protein: CACRLLNTEACF. In DNA, the CDR3 is TGTGCCTGCAGGCTCCTGAACACTGAAGCTTGCTTT. The V and J genes are TRBV21-1 and TRBJ1-1. TRBV21-1 is a pseudogene locus. The CDR3 has 12 residues.

The gene calls are TRBV4-1 and TRBJ1-1; D is unclear. The CDR3 totals 14 residues. Germline values: CDR1 MGHRA, CDR2 YSYEKL. V lost 4 bases, J lost 2 bases, and 11 bases lay in between. The CDR3: CASSPEQRNTEAFF. The CDR3 nucleotides read TGCGCCAGCAGCCCGGAACAGAGAAACACTGAAGCTTTCTTT.

The chain links TRBV14 to TRBJ1-1, with D uncertain. The ends were cut back, 4 bases at V and 5 bases at J, with 23 bases in the middle. Germline CDR1 is SGHDN and CDR2 is FVKESK. The CDR3 loop spans 17 amino acids. The CDR3 region is CASSRSQGRTLRTEAFF. The CDR3 DNA reads TGTGCCAGCAGCCGTTCTCAAGGTAGGACCCTCAGGACTGAAGCTTTCTTT. Looking up the rest from reference TRBV14 and TRBJ1-1 gives the full variable domain: EAGVTQFPSHSVIEKGQTVTLRCDPISGHDNLYWYRRVMGKEIKFLLHFVKESKQDESGMPNNRFLAERTGGTYSTLKVQPAELEDSGVYFCASSRSQGRTLRTEAFFGQGTRLTVV.

The chain recombines TRBV6-5 with TRBJ2-5; D not certain. Germline CDR1 reads MNHEY; CDR2 reads SVGAGI. Trimming took off 5 bases at V and 11 bases at J, with 24 bases between the two ends. The CDR3 runs 15 residues. CDR3 region: CASSQTDPSFHEQYF. The CDR3 DNA is TGTGCCAGCAGTCAGACCGACCCATCTTTCCATGAGCAGTACTTC.

This clonotype was recorded many times. The chain carries TRBV7-2 and TRBJ1-6; no reliable D call. The CDR3 sequence is 14 residues long. V was pared by 4 bases and J by 9 bases, with 13 bases between. Germline values: CDR1 SGHTA, CDR2 FQGNSA. The CDR3 is CASSSTAGFSPLHF. DNA for the CDR3: TGTGCCAGCAGCTCGACGGCCGGGTTTTCACCCCTCCACTTT.

As to this clonotype: Since a much larger clone is just one base distant, this may be a read error. The J gene is TRBJ1-2, the V gene TRBV20-1, with unresolved D. CDR1 DFQATT and CDR2 SNEGSKA come from the germline V gene (reference sequence). CDR3 size: 13 residues. V gave up 8 bases and J gave up 5 bases, with 18 bases separating them. CDR3 amino acids: CSTARGRMYGYTF. For the CDR3, the DNA is TGCAGTACCGCGAGAGGGCGAATGTATGGCTACACCTTC.

This chain links TRBV7-2 with TRBJ1-1; D remains ambiguous. CDR3 length equals 14 residues. Germline CDR1 SGHTA, CDR2 FQGNSA. V lost 5 bases, J lost 0 bases, and 10 bases lay in between. The CDR3 sequence: CASSPPPVNTEAFF. CDR3 coding DNA: TGTGCCAGCAGCCCCCCCCCAGTGAACACTGAAGCTTTCTTT.

This chain joins TRBV6-2 or TRBV6-3 and TRBJ2-7, with TRBD2 matching 12 bases. The V gene's germline CDR1 is MNHEY and CDR2 SVGEGT. The V segment lost 11 bases and the J segment 1 base; nucleotides outside the gene matches: 15. The CDR3 runs to 17 residues. The CDR3: CACRTLRTSGTSYEQYF. CDR3 coding DNA: TGTGCCTGCCGTACCCTGCGGACTAGCGGGACATCCTACGAGCAGTACTTC.

The rearrangement joins TRBV24-1 to TRBJ2-2; 9 bases align to TRBD2. This CDR3 comprises 18 residues. The ends lost 5 bases at V and 1 base at J; junction bases unmatched: 10. The germline V gene encodes CDR1 KGHDR and CDR2 SFDVKD. The CDR3 DNA reads as TGTGCCACCAGTGCCGCTAGCGGGGATTTCTTGAACACCGGGGAGCTGTTTTTT. Its protein is CATSAASGDFLNTGELFF.

The J gene is TRBJ1-2, the V gene TRBV30; no reliable D call. Germline V gives CDR1 GTSNPN, CDR2 SVGIG (reference sequence). V dropped 5 bases and J dropped 7 bases, with 14 bases sitting between them. The CDR3 sequence is 12 residues long. The CDR3 here is CAWLLLGCGYTF. DNA for the CDR3: TGTGCCTGGTTGTTATTAGGCTGTGGCTACACCTTC.

This clonotype appeared many times. The chain recombines TRBV5-1 with TRBJ2-3; D is possibly TRBD1 or TRBD2 (5 bases each). Germline CDR1 is SGHRS and CDR2 is YFSETQ. The CDR3 contains 14 residues. V lost 2 bases and J 6 bases, leaving 13 bases between the germline ends. CDR3 in amino acids: CASSLEGPRDTQYF. CDR3 nucleotide sequence: TGCGCCAGCAGCTTAGAGGGACCGCGGGATACGCAGTATTTT.

This clonotype was picked up a small number of times. The chain combines TRBV3-1 with TRBJ1-1; D perhaps matches TRBD1 (5 bases). Germline loops: CDR1 LGHDT, CDR2 YNNKEL (reference sequence). CDR3 length: 13 residues. Between the trimmed V and J ends, which lost 4 bases and 5 bases, there was a span of 11 bases. This CDR3 is CASSPYGGTEAFF. CDR3 bases: TGTGCCAGCAGCCCCTATGGGGGGACTGAAGCTTTCTTT.

About this clonotype itself: One junction end does not reproduce the germline sequence, and a read error may be involved. The chain employs TRBV27 and TRBJ1-5; TRBD1 might be the D (5 bases). CDR1 MNHEY and CDR2 SMNVEV come from the germline V gene (reference sequence). CDR3 length: 15 residues. The CDR3 DNA sequence: TGTGCCAGCAGTTTAGGGCAGGGCAGCAATCGGCCCCAGCATTTT. Its translation: CASSLGQGSNRPQHF.

This clonotype was seen only a few times. CDR3 region: CAISHPLLGDTQYF. The CDR3 DNA sequence: TGTGCCATCAGCCACCCTCTCCTCGGGGATACGCAGTATTTT. The chain is built from TRBV10-3 and TRBJ2-3; D unclear. This CDR3 is 14 amino acids long. CDR1 is ENHRY, CDR2 SYGVKD, per germline. The V end lost 6 bases, the J end lost 6 bases, and 16 bases lay between the germline ends.

This clonotype was picked up many times. The rearrangement joins TRBV12-3 or TRBV12-4 to TRBJ2-3; 8 bases fit TRBD1. V lost 5 bases to trimming and J lost 1 base; unmatched junction nucleotides: 5. The CDR3 is made up of 15 amino acids. The CDR3 DNA is TGTGCCAGCAGTGAATCGACAGGGGGCACAGATACGCAGTATTTT. The encoded protein is CASSESTGGTDTQYF.

This clonotype was recorded at least ten times. The V and J genes are TRBV7-7 and TRBJ2-3, with D maybe TRBD1 (5 bases). The germline gives CDR1 SSHAT, CDR2 FNYEAQ (reference sequence). V lost 5 bases and J lost 3, with 9 bases in between. CDR3 length equals 13 residues. The DNA of the CDR3 is TGTGCCAGCAGCGCCGACAGAACAGATACGCAGTATTTT. Protein product: CASSADRTDTQYF. Variable domain in full (rest from reference TRBV7-7 and TRBJ2-3): GAGVSQSPRYKVTKRGQDVTLRCDPISSHATLYWYQQALGQGPEFLTYFNYEAQPDKSGLPSDRFSAERPEGSISTLTIQRTEQRDSAMYRCASSADRTDTQYFGPGTRLTVL.